The clone carrying this TCR beta chain was seen just once. Its antigen is not identified. Every immunoSEQ plate was one replicate of a subset's evenly spread DNA. Measured with immunoSEQ multiplex PCR; TCRdb has only the in-frame clones, and not every one. The sample lists under 200,000 clones; about 93% were seen once. These data are taken from a study of shared clonotypes between healthy human individuals. Study-wide background: Researchers assigned three CD4 naive, three CD4 memory, two CD8 naive and one CD8 memory plate to each donor.

Findings and limits, study-wide: The study drew on few donors, limiting represented genetic and exposure-history diversity.

In the CD4+ fraction, cells were divided into CD45RA+ naive and CD45RA-negative memory subsets. Material for sequencing was naive CD4+ T cells sorted from blood. As for subset: CD45RA+ positively selected. This TCR was sampled from a woman younger than 45 in good health.

The DNA for the CDR3 is TGTGCCAGCAGCCCTGGTGGTAATTCACCCCTCCACTTT. Translated: CASSPGGNSPLHF. The chain is built from TRBV11-1 and TRBJ1-6; no definite D call. Trimming cost V 5 bases and J 6 bases, with 8 bases left between them. This CDR3 spans 13 amino acids. Germline CDR1 and CDR2: SGHAT and FQDESV (reference sequence).